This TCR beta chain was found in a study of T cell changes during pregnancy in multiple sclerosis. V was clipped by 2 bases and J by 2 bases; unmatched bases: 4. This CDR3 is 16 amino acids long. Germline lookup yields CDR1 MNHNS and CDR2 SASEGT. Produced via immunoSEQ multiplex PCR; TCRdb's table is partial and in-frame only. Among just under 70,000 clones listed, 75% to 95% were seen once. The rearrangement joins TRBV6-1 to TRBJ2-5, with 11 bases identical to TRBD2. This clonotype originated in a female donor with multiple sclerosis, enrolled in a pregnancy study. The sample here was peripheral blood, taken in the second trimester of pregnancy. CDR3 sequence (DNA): TGTGCCAGCAGTGAACTGATAGCGGGGGGGCAAGAGACCCAGTACTTC. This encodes CASSELIAGGQETQYF.